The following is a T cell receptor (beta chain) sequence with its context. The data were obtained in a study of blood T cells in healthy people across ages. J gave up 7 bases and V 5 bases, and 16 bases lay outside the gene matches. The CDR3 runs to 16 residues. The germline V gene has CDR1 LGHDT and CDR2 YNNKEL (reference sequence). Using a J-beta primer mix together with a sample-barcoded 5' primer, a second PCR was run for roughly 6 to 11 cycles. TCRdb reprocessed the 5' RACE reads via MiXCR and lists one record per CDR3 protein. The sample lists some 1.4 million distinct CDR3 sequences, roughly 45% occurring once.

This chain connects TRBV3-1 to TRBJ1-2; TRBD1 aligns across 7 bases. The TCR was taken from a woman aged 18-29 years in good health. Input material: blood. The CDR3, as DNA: TGTGCCAGCAGCTCAACTAAATTTACAGGGGTTCCTGGCTACACCTTC. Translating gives CASSSTKFTGVPGYTF.